The sequence of this T cell receptor beta chain was determined in a study of cytomegalovirus exposure and HLA in healthy donors. Study findings and constraints: Highest at DRB1 and lowest at HLA-C, TCR association rates differed among HLA loci in a later analysis.

This clone showed up just a few times. What it recognizes is unknown. Germline assignment: CDR1 SGHRS and CDR2 YFSETQ. Trimming removed 1 base from V and 3 bases from J, with 10 bases in between. The CDR3 length is 14 residues. The PCR used 60 Vbeta and 13 Jbeta primers. This table comes from immunoSEQ multiplex PCR, and its TCRdb copy is limited to in-frame clones, with some not included. The sample consists of about 61,000 clones, more than 80% of them appearing once. This clonotype originated in a man in his thirties or forties in good health and CMV-seropositive. The chain couples TRBV5-1 to TRBJ2-5; possible D gene TRBD1, 6 bases. The specimen sequenced was PBMCs. The CDR3 reads CASSLQGGKETQYF. The CDR3 DNA is TGCGCCAGCAGCTTGCAAGGGGGAAAAGAGACCCAGTACTTC.